The 31 T cell receptor beta chains below all came from one sample that was sequenced in a study of regulatory T cells in long-lasting Graves disease. Described time point: newly diagnosed GD, antithyroid drugs for less than 3 months. With RNA extracted from PBMCs as input, the TCR library was made. Combining iRepertoire HTBI primers with Arm-PCR of CDR3 regions, the authors built TCR beta libraries. Each CDR3 protein is one row after TCRdb ran MiXCR on the multiplex PCR reads. The sample consists of roughly 260,000 distinct CDR3 sequences, about 20% of them appearing once. This same sample was also taken into another study, of T cells in Graves' hyperthyroidism and ophthalmopathy.

This specimen was peripheral blood mononuclear cells (PBMCs), taken at new diagnosis, from a patient treated with antithyroid drugs. Every receptor here comes from a woman under 40 with Graves disease.

This clonotype occurred many times. V and J are TRBV3-1 and TRBJ1-6, with 9 bases matching TRBD1. After removal of 4 bases from V and 9 bases from J, the junction contained 4 bases not matched to a gene. The CDR3 length is 14 residues. CDR1 and CDR2 from the germline V gene are LGHDT and YNNKEL (reference sequence). The CDR3 nucleotides read TGTGCCAGCAGCCTCGGACAGGGGAGTTCACCCCTCCACTTT. Its translation is CASSLGQGSSPLHF.

The J gene is TRBJ2-7, the V gene TRBV29-1; tentatively, D is TRBD2 (5 bases). V was clipped by 7 bases and J by 3 bases, with 22 bases between them. This CDR3 is 15 amino acids long. Germline lookup yields CDR1 SQVTM and CDR2 ANQGSEA. Written as DNA, the CDR3 is TGCAGCGCGACCTGGCTGAGTCGGGGTAACTACGAGCAGTACTTC. Translation gives CSATWLSRGNYEQYF.

On this clonotype itself: This likely came from a read error, as a far larger clone is one base away. This is likely a read error, given that the CDR3 carries no conserved phenylalanine or tryptophan at its end. The chain employs TRBV7-8 and TRBJ2-5; 7 bases line up with TRBD1. The CDR3 is made up of 14 amino acids. Germline CDR1 reads SGHVS; CDR2 reads FQNEAQ. With V trimmed by 4 bases and J by 1 base, 3 bases remained unmatched. The CDR3 reads CASSSGQVQETQYL. The CDR3 region has the DNA TGTGCCAGCAGCTCCGGACAGGTCCAAGAGACCCAGTACCTC.

On this clonotype itself: This is likely an artifact of a read error, given a far larger clone one base away. Lacking the conserved final phenylalanine or tryptophan, this CDR3 likely reflects a read error. This chain links TRBV13 with TRBJ1-5; D gene unclear. This CDR3 has 14 residues. Trimming took 6 bases from V and 2 from J, leaving 11 bases between them. CDR1 is PRHDT and CDR2 is FYEKMQ in the germline V gene (reference sequence). This CDR3 reads CASSEVQGNQPQHL. The CDR3 DNA is TGTGCCAGCAGTGAAGTGCAGGGCAATCAGCCCCAGCATTTG.

This clonotype was seen at least ten times. V gene TRBV11-2 combines with J gene TRBJ1-1; 7 bases map to TRBD1. This CDR3 comprises 17 residues. Unmatched junction bases numbered 13, after V lost 5 bases and J lost 1 base. Germline V gene sequence: CDR1 SGHAT, CDR2 FQNNGV. CDR3 sequence (DNA): TGTGCCAGCAGCCAAACTCCGGGACAGACTAAGAACACTGAAGCTTTCTTT. Its translation is CASSQTPGQTKNTEAFF.

This clonotype has ten or more counts. The V gene is TRBV11-3, the J gene TRBJ1-1; weak D call: TRBD1 (5 bases). Deletions cut 1 base from V and 0 bases from J, with 12 bases between. This CDR3 spans 16 amino acids. Germline-derived CDR1 and CDR2 are SGHNT and YENEEA. CDR3 nucleotide sequence: TGTGCCAGCAGCTTAGCGGGGGGAACGGTGAACACTGAAGCTTTCTTT. Its protein is CASSLAGGTVNTEAFF.

This clonotype was found many times. Germline and junction disagree at one end, which may indicate a read error. The chain carries TRBV18 and TRBJ1-1; D not resolved. The CDR3 has 12 amino acids. The V gene's germline CDR1 is KGHSH and CDR2 LQKENI. The CDR3 nucleotides are TGTGCCAGCTCACGGGCGTTTGCTGAAGTTTTCTTT. Protein sequence: CASSRAFAEVFF.

With regard to this clonotype: One base away lies a much larger clone, so this may be a sequencing read error. The rearrangement uses TRBV20-1 and TRBJ1-2, with 7 bases identical to TRBD1. The CDR3 contains 15 residues. Germline V gene lookup returns CDR1 DFQATT and CDR2 SNEGSKA (reference sequence). The V gene end was trimmed by 6 bases and the J gene end by 4 bases; junction bases not matched to a gene: 14. The CDR3 region has the DNA TGCAGTGCGTATCACCGGGACAGTACGATCTATGGCTACACCTTC. As protein: CSAYHRDSTIYGYTF.

This clonotype occurred many times. The chain uses TRBV27 and TRBJ2-2; D is uncertain. The CDR3 consists of 12 residues. Germline V gene sequence: CDR1 MNHEY, CDR2 SMNVEV (reference sequence). The V gene lost 5 bases and the J gene lost 7 bases, with 8 bases spanning the gap. The CDR3 DNA reads TGTGCCAGCAGTAGAGGATACGGGGAGCTGTTTTTT. Protein sequence: CASSRGYGELFF.

This clonotype was counted ten times or more. The V and J genes are TRBV18 and TRBJ1-1; D is possibly TRBD1 (6 bases). The V gene's germline CDR1 is KGHSH and CDR2 LQKENI. The germline V and J ends were trimmed by 3 bases and 5 bases, with 16 bases remaining between them. CDR3 length: 15 residues. CDR3 sequence: CASSPLPQGSTEAFF. The CDR3 coding sequence is TGTGCCAGCTCACCTTTACCACAGGGAAGTACTGAAGCTTTCTTT.

Ten or more counts support this clonotype. The V call is TRBV27, the J call TRBJ1-2; 7 bases match TRBD1. The CDR3 spans 14 residues. V shed 3 bases, J shed 6 bases, and the junction held 7 bases outside the gene matches. Germline V gene data show CDR1 as MNHEY and CDR2 as SMNVEV (reference sequence). In DNA, the CDR3 is TGTGCCAGCAGTTTCCGGGACAGCAGAAATGGCTACACCTTC. Translating gives CASSFRDSRNGYTF.

This clonotype was recorded a few times. The rearrangement joins TRBV10-3 to TRBJ1-3; D ambiguous. The CDR3 covers 14 residues. Germline-derived CDR1 and CDR2 are ENHRY and SYGVKD. Trimming took 6 bases from V and 2 from J, leaving 11 bases between them. The CDR3 here is CAISSLEAGNTIYF. CDR3 coding DNA: TGTGCCATCAGCAGTTTGGAGGCTGGAAACACCATATATTTT.

DNA of the CDR3: TGTGCCAGCAGCCTTCGGACAGGGGGCAAGGGGGACACTGAAGCTTTCTTT. This translates into CASSLRTGGKGDTEAFF. This chain connects TRBV7-2 to TRBJ1-1; the match to TRBD1 covers 11 bases. This CDR3 contains 17 residues. The V gene's germline CDR1 is SGHTA and CDR2 FQGNSA. Trimming cost V 5 bases and J 3 bases; bases outside gene matches: 11. Drawing the rest from reference TRBV7-2 and TRBJ1-1, the complete variable domain is GAGVSQSPSNKVTEKGKDVELRCDPISGHTALYWYRQSLGQGLEFLIYFQGNSAPDKSGLPSDRFSAERTGGSVSTLTIQRTQQEDSAVYLCASSLRTGGKGDTEAFFGQGTRLTVV.

This clonotype occurred once. A far larger clone is one base from this, pointing to a likely read error. The chain uses TRBV6-1 and TRBJ1-1; D uncertain. This CDR3 region has 14 residues. Looked up from germline, CDR1 is MNHNS and CDR2 is SASEGT. Trimming removed 6 bases from V and 1 base from J, with 12 bases in between. The CDR3 coding sequence is TGTGCCAGCAGGGGCGGACGCCCGAACACTGAAGCTTTCTTT. Translated: CASRGGRPNTEAFF.

This clonotype appeared a few times. V is TRBV27 and J is TRBJ2-5, with 9 positions matching TRBD1. CDR3 length: 15 residues. V was clipped by 4 bases and J by 5 bases; unmatched bases: 8. The germline gives CDR1 MNHEY, CDR2 SMNVEV (reference sequence). CDR3 in amino acids: CASSSWTGAAETQYF. CDR3 sequence (DNA): TGTGCCAGCAGTTCTTGGACAGGGGCGGCGGAGACCCAGTACTTC.

This clonotype was seen only a few times. V gene TRBV20-1 combines with J gene TRBJ1-3; D possibly corresponds to TRBD1 (5 bases). This CDR3 has 17 amino acids. Germline V CDR1 and CDR2: DFQATT, SNEGSKA (reference sequence). The V gene lost 1 base and the J gene lost 0 bases, with 16 bases spanning the gap. The CDR3 sequence: CSARGLRGLSSGNTIYF. CDR3 nucleotide sequence: TGCAGTGCTAGAGGCCTGAGGGGACTGTCCTCTGGAAACACCATATATTTT.

This clonotype has only a few counts. The chain is built from TRBV11-2 and TRBJ1-2; 7 nucleotides line up with TRBD1. V gave up 0 bases and J gave up 6 bases; unmatched junction bases: 13. Germline CDR1 and CDR2: SGHAT and FQNNGV. This CDR3 region has 17 residues. This CDR3 reads CASSLDRGRWDRNGYTF. The CDR3 nucleotides read TGTGCCAGCAGCTTAGATAGGGGGCGGTGGGATAGGAATGGCTACACCTTC.

This clonotype was recorded many times. The V call is TRBV20-1, the J call TRBJ2-5; 12 positions match TRBD2. With V trimmed by 3 bases and J by 7 bases, 9 bases remained unmatched. This CDR3 has 15 amino acids. The germline gives CDR1 DFQATT, CDR2 SNEGSKA (reference sequence). The CDR3, as DNA: TGCAGTGCTAGGGCTAGCGGGGGGGCGGTGGGGACCCAGTACTTC. This gives the protein CSARASGGAVGTQYF.

This clonotype showed up many times. The chain recombines TRBV10-1 with TRBJ2-3; D gene ambiguous. In germline, CDR1 is WNHNN, CDR2 SYGVQD (reference sequence). This CDR3 has 11 amino acids. V lost 8 bases and J 4 bases, leaving 7 bases between the germline ends. CDR3 region: CASPRPDTQYF. CDR3 bases: TGCGCCAGCCCGCGGCCAGATACGCAGTATTTT.

V gene TRBV19 combines with J gene TRBJ1-1; tentatively, D is TRBD1 (5 bases). Trimming pared 3 bases from V and 4 bases from J, leaving 12 bases between. The germline V gene has CDR1 LNHDA and CDR2 SQIVND (reference sequence). CDR3 size: 14 residues. The CDR3 here is CASSIPEGPTEAFF. In DNA, the CDR3 is TGTGCCAGTAGTATTCCCGAGGGACCCACTGAAGCTTTCTTT.

This clonotype was seen repeatedly, ten times or more. This chain joins TRBV5-1 and TRBJ1-6, with TRBD1 as a possible D gene (5 bases). The germline gives CDR1 SGHRS, CDR2 YFSETQ. V lost 4 bases and J 6 bases, leaving 17 bases between the germline ends. The CDR3 length is 16 residues. DNA for the CDR3: TGCGCCAGCAGCAGATCCGGGACGGGAGGTAATTCACCCCTCCACTTT. It is translated as CASSRSGTGGNSPLHF.

This clonotype was counted many times. The chain employs TRBV12-3 or TRBV12-4 and TRBJ1-5, with TRBD1 identical over 10 bases. Trimming removed 5 bases from V and 3 bases from J; junction bases left unmatched: 10. CDR3 length equals 17 residues. The CDR3 region is CASSPFGQGGTNQPQHF. As DNA, the CDR3 is TGTGCCAGCAGTCCTTTTGGACAGGGGGGGACCAATCAGCCCCAGCATTTT.

The chain links TRBV11-2 to TRBJ2-1, with no clear D. The CDR3 is made up of 13 amino acids. The V and J ends lost 0 bases and 8 bases respectively, with 8 bases between them. Germline V lookup: CDR1 SGHAT, CDR2 FQNNGV. Here the CDR3 reads CASSLDRSYEQFF. Written as DNA, the CDR3 is TGTGCCAGCAGCTTAGATCGGAGCTATGAGCAGTTCTTC.

This clonotype was observed at least ten times. The chain recombines TRBV3-1 with TRBJ2-5; 8 positions agree with TRBD2. This CDR3 has 16 residues. The V gene's germline CDR1 is LGHDT and CDR2 YNNKEL (reference sequence). J gave up 5 bases and V 0 bases, and 8 bases lay outside the gene matches. The CDR3 reads CASSQDRSGGWETQYF. In DNA, the CDR3 is TGTGCCAGCAGCCAAGATCGCAGCGGGGGCTGGGAGACCCAGTACTTC.

A few counts support this clonotype. A much bigger clone sits one base away, suggesting this may be a read error. The V call is TRBV6-1, the J call TRBJ2-7, with 10 bases aligning to TRBD1. Germline V CDR1 and CDR2: MNHNS, SASEGT. The CDR3 contains 15 residues. The CDR3 DNA reads as TGTGCCAACAGTGAAGTGGAGACAGGGGGCGGCGAGCAGTACTTC. Its protein is CANSEVETGGGEQYF.

This clonotype was detected many times. V and J are TRBV7-9 and TRBJ1-4; D is ambiguous. Germline V gene lookup returns CDR1 SEHNR and CDR2 FQNEAQ (reference sequence). This CDR3 has 15 residues. The V and J ends lost 1 base and 1 base respectively, with 7 bases between them. CDR3 nucleotide sequence: TGTGCCAGCAGCTTAGGTAGAAGAACTAATGAAAAACTGTTTTTT. Translated: CASSLGRRTNEKLFF.

There are many counts of this clonotype. The chain combines TRBV2 with TRBJ2-3; 8 bases agree with TRBD1. V shed 1 base and J 9 bases; nucleotides not matched to a gene: 9. Germline CDR1 SNHLY, CDR2 FYNNEI. There are 15 residues in the CDR3. DNA of the CDR3: TGTGCCAGCAGTGAAGTGCAGGGGGCATCAGGAACGCAGTATTTT. Translation: CASSEVQGASGTQYF.

This rearrangement joins TRBV7-2 to TRBJ2-7; 14 positions match TRBD2. The J segment lost 1 base and the V segment lost 1 base, leaving 9 bases of the junction unmatched. Looked up from germline, CDR1 is SGHTA and CDR2 is FQGNSA. This CDR3 comprises 19 residues. Here the CDR3 DNA reads TGTGCCAGCAGCTTAGAGGTGACTAGCGGGGGGGACTTTTCCTACGAGCAGTACTTC. Its protein product is CASSLEVTSGGDFSYEQYF.

This clonotype was counted many times. This chain uses TRBV2 with TRBJ2-1; D is ambiguous. The CDR3 extends over 14 amino acids. The germline V gene has CDR1 SNHLY and CDR2 FYNNEI. Trimming pared 7 bases from V and 4 bases from J, leaving 14 bases between. CDR3 amino acids: CASISRKGYNEQFF. CDR3 coding DNA: TGTGCCAGCATCAGCAGGAAAGGGTACAATGAGCAGTTCTTC.

This clonotype was counted ten times or more. The chain couples TRBV20-1 to TRBJ1-1; no definite D call. This CDR3 has 14 residues. Germline V gives CDR1 DFQATT, CDR2 SNEGSKA (reference sequence). The germline V and J ends were trimmed by 0 bases and 6 bases, with 14 bases remaining between them. CDR3 coding DNA: TGCAGTGCTAGAGATTTCGAGGGATCGGCTGAAGCTTTCTTT. Its protein product is CSARDFEGSAEAFF.

The table lists this clonotype with many counts. This chain uses TRBV27 with TRBJ1-2, with TRBD1 matching 10 bases. This CDR3 region has 14 residues. Germline V gene data show CDR1 as MNHEY and CDR2 as SMNVEV (reference sequence). The V and J ends lost 6 bases and 3 bases, in that order; junction bases with no gene match: 4. DNA of the CDR3: TGTGCCAGCAGAAGGACAGGGGGGGACTATGGCTACACCTTC. Translation gives CASRRTGGDYGYTF.